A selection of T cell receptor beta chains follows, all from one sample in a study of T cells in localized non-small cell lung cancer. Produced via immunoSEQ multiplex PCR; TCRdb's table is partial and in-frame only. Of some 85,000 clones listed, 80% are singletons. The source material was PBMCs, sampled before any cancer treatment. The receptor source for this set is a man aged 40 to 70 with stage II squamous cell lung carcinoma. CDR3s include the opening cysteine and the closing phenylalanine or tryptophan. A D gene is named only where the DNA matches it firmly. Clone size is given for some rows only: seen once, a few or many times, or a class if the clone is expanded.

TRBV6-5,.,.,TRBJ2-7,TGTGCCAGCAGTTACCTGCAGGGCGAGCAGTACTTC,CASSYLQGEQYF
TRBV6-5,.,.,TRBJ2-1,TGTGCCAGCAGTTACCGGGGGAGTAGGAATGAGCAGTTCTTC,CASSYRGSRNEQFF
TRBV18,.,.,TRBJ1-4,TGTGCCAGCTCACCGGGGGGCTTCGGTGAAAAACTGTTTTTT,CASSPGGFGEKLFF
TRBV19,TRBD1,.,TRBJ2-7,TGTGCCAGTAGAGACAGGGAAGCCTACGAGCAGTACTTC,CASRDREAYEQYF
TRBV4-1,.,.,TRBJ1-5,TGCGCCAGCAGCCAGCCCATGGGGGGGGGAACTTATAGCAATCAGCCCCAGCATTTT,CASSQPMGGGTYSNQPQHF
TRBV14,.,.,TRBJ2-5,TGTGCCAGCAGCCAATTTGGGGGGGAGACCCAGTACTTC,CASSQFGGETQYF
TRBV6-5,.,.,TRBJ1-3,TGTGCCAGCAGCCGGGAGTCCGAAAACACCATATATTTT,CASSRESENTIYF
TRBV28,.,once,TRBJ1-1,TGTGCCAGCAGCCCAGGGTTCGGGAACACTGAAGCTTTCTTT,CASSPGFGNTEAFF
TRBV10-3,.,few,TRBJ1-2,TGTGCCATCAGTGAGTCCGGACAGTTGAGCTACACCTTC,CAISESGQLSYTF
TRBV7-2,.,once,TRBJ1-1,TGTGCCAGCAGCGAAGCCCGGGGGCTGAACACTGAAGCTTTCTTT,CASSEARGLNTEAFF
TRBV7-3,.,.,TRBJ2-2,TGTGCCAGCAGCTTAACGGGGGATTTACAGGGAAAGCTGTTTTTT,CASSLTGDLQGKLFF
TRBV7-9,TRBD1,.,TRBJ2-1,TGTGCCAGCAGCCCTTTCGGGGACAGGGTCTACAATGAGCAGTTCTTC,CASSPFGDRVYNEQFF
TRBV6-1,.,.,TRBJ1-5,TGTGCCAGCAGTGACCTCTCGGGGAGCAATCAGCCCCAGCATTTT,CASSDLSGSNQPQHF
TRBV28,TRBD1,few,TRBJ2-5,TGTGCCAGCAGTCCCCGCAGACAGGGGGAGACCCAGTACTTC,CASSPRRQGETQYF
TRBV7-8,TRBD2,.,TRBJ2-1,TGTGCCAGCAGCCCGGGACTACAGACCTACAATGAGCAGTTCTTC,CASSPGLQTYNEQFF
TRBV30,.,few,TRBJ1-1,TGTGCCTGGACCAGAACAGCCAACACTGAAGCTTTCTTT,CAWTRTANTEAFF
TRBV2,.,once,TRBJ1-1,TGTGCCAGCAGTGAATCTGCAGGGAGGAACACTGAAGCTTTCTTT,CASSESAGRNTEAFF
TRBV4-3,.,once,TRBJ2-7,TGCGCCAGCAGCCAAGAGAGGAGCTCCTACGAGCAGTACTTC,CASSQERSSYEQYF
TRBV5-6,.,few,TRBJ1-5,TGTGCCAGCAGTTTGGTGGGGGCTCCGGATCAGCCCCAGCATTTT,CASSLVGAPDQPQHF
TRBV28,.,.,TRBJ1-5,TGTGCCAGCAGTTATCTAACTCGAGTCAGCAATCAGCCCCAGCATTTT,CASSYLTRVSNQPQHF
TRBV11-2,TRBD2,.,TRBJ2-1,TGTGCCAGCAGCTCCGCGGGGGGTACAAAGTTCTTC,CASSSAGGTKFF
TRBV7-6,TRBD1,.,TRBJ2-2,TGTGCCAGCAGCTTACAGTCAGGGGGCAACACCGGGGAGCTGTTTTTT,CASSLQSGGNTGELFF
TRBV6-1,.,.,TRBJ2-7,TGTGCCAGCAGTGAGGGACACTACGAGCAGTACTTC,CASSEGHYEQYF
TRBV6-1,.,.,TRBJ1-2,TGTGCCAGCAGTGAGGGTCGCTATGGCTACACCTTC,CASSEGRYGYTF
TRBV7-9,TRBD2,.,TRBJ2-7,TGTGCCAGCAGCCCCACGCCCCCTACTAGCGGCTACGAGCAGTACTTC,CASSPTPPTSGYEQYF
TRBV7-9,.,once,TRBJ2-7,TGTGCCAGCAGCCAAGGGCATGGGGGCGGATACGAGCAGTACTTC,CASSQGHGGGYEQYF
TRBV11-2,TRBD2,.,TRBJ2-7,TGTGCCAGCAGCTTAGCCCGGGGGGGTGGGCAGTACTTC,CASSLARGGGQYF
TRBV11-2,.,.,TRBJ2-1,TGTGCCAGCAGACCCGCTTGGAGCTCCTACAATGAGCAGTTCTTC,CASRPAWSSYNEQFF